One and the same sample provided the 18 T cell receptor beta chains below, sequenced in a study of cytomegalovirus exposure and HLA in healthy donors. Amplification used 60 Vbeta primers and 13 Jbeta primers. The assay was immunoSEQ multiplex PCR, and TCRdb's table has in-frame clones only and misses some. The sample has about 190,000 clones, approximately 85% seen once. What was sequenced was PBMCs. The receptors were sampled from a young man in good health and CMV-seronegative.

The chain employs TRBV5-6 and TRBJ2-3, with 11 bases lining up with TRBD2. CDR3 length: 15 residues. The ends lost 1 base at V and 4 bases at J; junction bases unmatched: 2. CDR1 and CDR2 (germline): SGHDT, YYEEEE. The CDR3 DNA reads TGTGCCAGCAGCTTGACTAGCGGGAGTTCAGATACGCAGTATTTT. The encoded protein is CASSLTSGSSDTQYF.

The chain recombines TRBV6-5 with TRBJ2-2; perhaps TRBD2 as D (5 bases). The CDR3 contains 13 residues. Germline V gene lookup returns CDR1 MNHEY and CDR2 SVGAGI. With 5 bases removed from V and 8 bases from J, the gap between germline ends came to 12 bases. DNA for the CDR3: TGTGCCAGCAGTCCCGGACTCCTTGGGGAGCTGTTTTTT. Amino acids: CASSPGLLGELFF.

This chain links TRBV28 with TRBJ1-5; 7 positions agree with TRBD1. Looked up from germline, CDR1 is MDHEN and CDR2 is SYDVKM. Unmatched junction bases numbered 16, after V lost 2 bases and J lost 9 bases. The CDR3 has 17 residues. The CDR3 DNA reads TGTGCCAGCAGTTTACAGGGACAGTTTGGGGGAAAGTTGCCCCAGCATTTT. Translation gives CASSLQGQFGGKLPQHF. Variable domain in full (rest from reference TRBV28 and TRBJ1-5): DVKVTQSSRYLVKRTGEKVFLECVQDMDHENMFWYRQDPGLGLRLIYFSYDVKMKEKGDIPEGYSVSREKKERFSLILESASTNQTSMYLCASSLQGQFGGKLPQHFGDGTRLSIL.

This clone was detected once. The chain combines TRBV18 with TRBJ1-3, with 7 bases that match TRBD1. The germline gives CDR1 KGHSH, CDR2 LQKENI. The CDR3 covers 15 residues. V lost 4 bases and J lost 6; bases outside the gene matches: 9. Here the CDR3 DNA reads TGTGCCAGCTCACTTGACCGGGACAGCGTAAACACCATATATTTT. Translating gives CASSLDRDSVNTIYF.

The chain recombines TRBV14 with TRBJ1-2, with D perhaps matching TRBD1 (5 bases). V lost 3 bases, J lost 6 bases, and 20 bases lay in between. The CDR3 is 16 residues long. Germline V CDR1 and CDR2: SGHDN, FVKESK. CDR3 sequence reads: CASSQTVYVARDGYTF. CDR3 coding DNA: TGTGCCAGCAGCCAGACAGTCTATGTGGCCCGGGATGGCTACACCTTC.

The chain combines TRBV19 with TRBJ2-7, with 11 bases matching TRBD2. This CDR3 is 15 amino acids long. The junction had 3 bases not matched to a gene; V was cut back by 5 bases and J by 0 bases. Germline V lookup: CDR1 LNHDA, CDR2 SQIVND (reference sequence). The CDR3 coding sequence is TGTGCCAGTAGTGTGGGACTAGCGGTCTCCTACGAGCAGTACTTC. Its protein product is CASSVGLAVSYEQYF.

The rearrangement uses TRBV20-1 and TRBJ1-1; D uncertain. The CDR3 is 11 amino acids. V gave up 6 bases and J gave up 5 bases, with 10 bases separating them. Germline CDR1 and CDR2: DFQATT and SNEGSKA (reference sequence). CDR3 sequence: CSAGVSTEAFF. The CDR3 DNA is TGCAGTGCCGGAGTCTCGACTGAAGCTTTCTTT.

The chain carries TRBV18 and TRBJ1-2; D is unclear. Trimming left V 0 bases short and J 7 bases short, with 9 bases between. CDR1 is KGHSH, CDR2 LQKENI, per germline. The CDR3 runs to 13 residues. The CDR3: CASSPPGESGYTF. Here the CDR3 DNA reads TGTGCCAGCTCACCACCCGGAGAAAGTGGCTACACCTTC.

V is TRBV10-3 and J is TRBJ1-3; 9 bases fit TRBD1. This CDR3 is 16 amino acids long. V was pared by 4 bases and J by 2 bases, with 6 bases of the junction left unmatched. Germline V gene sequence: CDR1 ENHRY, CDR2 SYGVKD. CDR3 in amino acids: CAISGTGVGTGNTIYF. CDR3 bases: TGTGCCATCAGTGGGACAGGGGTAGGTACTGGAAACACCATATATTTT.

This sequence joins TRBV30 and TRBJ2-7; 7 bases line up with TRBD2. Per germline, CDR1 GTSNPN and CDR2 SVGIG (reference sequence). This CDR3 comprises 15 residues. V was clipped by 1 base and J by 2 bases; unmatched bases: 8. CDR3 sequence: CAWSEGRGPTYEQYF. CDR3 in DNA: TGTGCCTGGAGTGAGGGGAGGGGACCAACCTACGAGCAGTACTTC.

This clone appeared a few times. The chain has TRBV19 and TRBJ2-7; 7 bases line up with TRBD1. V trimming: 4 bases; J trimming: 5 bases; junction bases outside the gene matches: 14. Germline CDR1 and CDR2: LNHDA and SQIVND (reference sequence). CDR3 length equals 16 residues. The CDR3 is CASSRRQGRLGNEQYF. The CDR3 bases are TGTGCCAGTAGTAGAAGACAGGGACGGCTTGGTAACGAGCAGTACTTC.

The CDR3 loop reads CASSLSIYNEQFF. The CDR3 DNA reads TGTGCCAGCAGTTTATCTATCTACAATGAGCAGTTCTTC. The chain is built from TRBV27 and TRBJ2-1; D is undetermined. This CDR3 has 13 amino acids. The V gene's germline CDR1 is MNHEY and CDR2 SMNVEV (reference sequence). Trimming took 0 bases from V and 3 from J, leaving 3 bases between them.

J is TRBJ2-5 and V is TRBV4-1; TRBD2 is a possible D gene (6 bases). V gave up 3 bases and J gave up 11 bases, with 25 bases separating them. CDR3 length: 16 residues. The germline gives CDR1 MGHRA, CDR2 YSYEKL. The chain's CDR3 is CASSQSPGTRGGEQYF. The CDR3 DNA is TGCGCCAGCAGCCAGTCCCCCGGGACCCGAGGCGGGGAGCAGTACTTC.

The CDR3 region is CASSSGADRAGTGELFF. Here the CDR3 DNA reads TGTGCCAGCAGCTCGGGGGCGGACAGGGCTGGAACCGGGGAGCTGTTTTTT. The chain links TRBV7-6 to TRBJ2-2; 8 bases are a match to TRBD1. Germline V lookup: CDR1 SGHVS, CDR2 FNYEAQ. The junction had 12 bases not matched to a gene; V was cut back by 4 bases and J by 5 bases. The CDR3 spans 17 residues.

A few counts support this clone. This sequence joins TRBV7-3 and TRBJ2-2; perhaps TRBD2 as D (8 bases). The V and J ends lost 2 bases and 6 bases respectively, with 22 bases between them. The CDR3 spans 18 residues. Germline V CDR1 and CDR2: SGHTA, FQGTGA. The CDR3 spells CASSLSGGGGLAAGELFF. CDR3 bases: TGTGCCAGCAGCTTATCAGGGGGAGGCGGACTAGCCGCCGGGGAGCTGTTTTTT.

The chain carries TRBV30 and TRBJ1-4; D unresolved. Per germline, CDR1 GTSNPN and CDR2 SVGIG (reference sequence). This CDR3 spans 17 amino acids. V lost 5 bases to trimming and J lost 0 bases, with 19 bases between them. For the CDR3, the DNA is TGTGCCTGGGGACCCCTTAATTCCGGGACAACTAATGAAAAACTGTTTTTT. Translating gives CAWGPLNSGTTNEKLFF.

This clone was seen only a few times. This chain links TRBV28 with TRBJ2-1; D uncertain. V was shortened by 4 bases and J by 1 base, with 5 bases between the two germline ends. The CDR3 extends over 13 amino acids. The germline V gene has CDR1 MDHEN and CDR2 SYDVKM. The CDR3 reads CASSWRSYNEQFF. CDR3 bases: TGTGCCAGCAGTTGGCGGTCCTACAATGAGCAGTTCTTC.

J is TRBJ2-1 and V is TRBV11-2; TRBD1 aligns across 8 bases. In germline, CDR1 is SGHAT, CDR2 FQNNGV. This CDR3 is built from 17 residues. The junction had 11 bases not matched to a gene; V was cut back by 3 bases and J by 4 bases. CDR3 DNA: TGTGCCAGCAGCTTCTACCAAACCGGGACAGGATACAATGAGCAGTTCTTC. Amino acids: CASSFYQTGTGYNEQFF.